There are a few counts of the clone carrying this TCR beta chain. Seattle researchers signed up patients amid active infection and tracked them longitudinally. This CDR3 spans 14 amino acids. Germline CDR1 reads SGHNT; CDR2 reads YYREEE (reference sequence). The germline V and J ends were trimmed by 2 bases and 2 bases, with 10 bases remaining between them. The sample is drawn from a study of blood T cell repertoires in COVID-19. Study information: Sources were T cells, B-cell-depleted T cells, or PBMCs; the material itself was cDNA or gDNA.

In the authors' workflow: Nucleated cell counts were estimated from reference gene primer amplification. Sequencing used immunoSEQ multiplex PCR; TCRdb keeps in-frame clones, though not all of them. The DNA was the basis for D and trimming; V, J and clone size are from that table. Of roughly 150,000 clones in the sample, 84% were seen once. The genes are TRBV5-4 and TRBJ2-5; D is possibly TRBD1 (6 bases). The receptor comes from an elderly woman with COVID-19, enrolled during active disease. The sample comprised peripheral blood. CDR3 residues: CASSFDGQQETQYF. The CDR3 nucleotides are TGTGCCAGCAGCTTTGATGGACAGCAAGAGACCCAGTACTTC.